Below are 32 T cell receptor beta chains sequenced from a single sample in a study of blood T cell repertoires in COVID-19 (dated by TCRdb to the early 2020s). Library preparation used the immunoSEQ multiplex PCR assay. TCRdb carries this immuneACCESS record with in-frame sequences only. Its versions omit some clonotypes, under half of them owing to an unresolved V gene in the studies checked, with the rest unexplained. Counted in this sample were over 70,000 clones; nearly 90% of them appeared once. Of the sample, 4.3% falls within the top ten clones. Material for sequencing was peripheral blood. These receptors were collected from a woman older than 75 with active or convalescent COVID-19.

The chain's CDR3 is CASSYLGGGVAGNQPQHF. CDR3 in DNA: TGTGCCAGCAGTTACTTGGGGGGGGGAGTGGCGGGCAATCAGCCCCAGCATTTT. The J gene is TRBJ1-5, the V gene TRBV6-2 or TRBV6-3, with D maybe TRBD1 (5 bases). The V gene's germline CDR1 is MNHEY and CDR2 SVGEGT. The V end was cut by 1 base, the J end by 2 bases, with 18 bases between. CDR3 length: 18 amino acids.

The sample holds one count of this clone. The chain employs TRBV10-3 and TRBJ1-3; TRBD1 aligns across 8 bases. This CDR3 has 14 residues. The V and J ends lost 6 bases and 2 bases, in that order; junction bases with no gene match: 3. Germline V gene lookup returns CDR1 ENHRY and CDR2 SYGVKD. The CDR3 sequence: CAIRATGAGNTIYF. CDR3 DNA: TGTGCCATCAGGGCGACAGGGGCTGGAAACACCATATATTTT.

The rearrangement uses TRBV3-1 (or the pseudogene TRBV3-2) and TRBJ1-4; 9 nucleotides match TRBD1. Germline-derived CDR1 and CDR2 are LGHDT and YNNKEL (reference sequence). Germline trimming cut 5 bases from V and 8 bases from J; bases unmatched to any gene: 9. This CDR3 is built from 15 residues. CDR3 in amino acids: CASSFTGTGYEKLFF. CDR3 in DNA: TGTGCCAGCAGCTTCACCGGGACAGGGTACGAAAAACTGTTTTTT.

V gene TRBV5-5 combines with J gene TRBJ2-2, with D tentatively TRBD2 (5 bases). Trimming took 0 bases from V and 7 from J, leaving 10 bases between them. CDR1 is SGHKS, CDR2 YYEKEE, per germline (reference sequence). The CDR3 is made up of 14 amino acids. The CDR3 DNA is TGTGCCAGCAGCTTGGAGGAGGAGTACGGGGAGCTGTTTTTT. It encodes CASSLEEEYGELFF.

The rearrangement links TRBV5-1 to TRBJ2-5, with 7 bases that match TRBD2. V lost 4 bases and J lost 5; bases outside the gene matches: 8. CDR3 length equals 14 residues. In germline, CDR1 is SGHRS, CDR2 YFSETQ. The CDR3 nucleotides read TGCGCCAGCAGCCCCCGGGGAGGGGCTGAGACCCAGTACTTC. Amino acids: CASSPRGGAETQYF.

V is TRBV4-1 and J is TRBJ1-2; no definite D call. Germline loops: CDR1 MGHRA, CDR2 YSYEKL. This CDR3 region has 15 residues. V lost 0 bases to trimming and J lost 1 base, with 9 bases between them. The CDR3 spells CASSQDRLDNYGYTF. Here the CDR3 DNA reads TGCGCCAGCAGCCAAGATCGGTTAGATAACTATGGCTACACCTTC.

V is TRBV28 and J is TRBJ2-1; maybe TRBD2 (5 bases). Trimming removed 4 bases at V and 7 bases at J, with 17 bases between. The CDR3 is made up of 15 amino acids. Germline CDR1 and CDR2: MDHEN and SYDVKM. DNA for the CDR3: TGTGCCAGCAGTTCCCCCGGTGAGGAGGAGAATGAGCAGTTCTTC. As protein: CASSSPGEEENEQFF.

This clone was seen a handful of times. The CDR3, as DNA: TGTGCCAGCTCACCAGGGACAGGGGGTGAAAAACTGTTTTTT. Amino acids: CASSPGTGGEKLFF. The genes are TRBV18 and TRBJ1-4, with TRBD1 identical over 11 bases. From germline, CDR1 is KGHSH and CDR2 LQKENI. Trimming at V came to 2 bases and at J to 7 bases, leaving 0 bases not matched to a gene. CDR3 length: 14 amino acids.

The rearrangement uses TRBV7-3 and TRBJ1-2; perhaps TRBD1 as D (6 bases). Germline lookup yields CDR1 SGHTA and CDR2 FQGTGA. V was pared by 1 base and J by 4 bases, with 16 bases between. CDR3 length: 16 amino acids. The CDR3 nucleotides read TGTGCCAGCAGCTTAAATGTGGGGGCAGGGAGCTATGGCTACACCTTC. Residues: CASSLNVGAGSYGYTF.

This chain uses TRBV28 with TRBJ2-5; D possibly corresponds to TRBD2 (5 bases). From germline, CDR1 is MDHEN and CDR2 SYDVKM. V was pared by 5 bases and J by 8 bases, with 15 bases between. The CDR3 contains 13 residues. The CDR3 DNA sequence: TGTGCCAGCAGTATGGGGAGATCGGGCACCCAGTACTTC. Translating it yields CASSMGRSGTQYF. Filled out from reference TRBV28 and TRBJ2-5, the complete variable domain reads DVKVTQSSRYLVKRTGEKVFLECVQDMDHENMFWYRQDPGLGLRLIYFSYDVKMKEKGDIPEGYSVSREKKERFSLILESASTNQTSMYLCASSMGRSGTQYFGPGTRLLVL.

This sequence joins TRBV7-3 and TRBJ2-7; D perhaps matches TRBD1 (5 bases). Germline CDR1 is SGHTA and CDR2 is FQGTGA. This CDR3 contains 16 residues. With 5 bases removed from V and 0 bases from J, the gap between germline ends came to 17 bases. As DNA, the CDR3 is TGTGCCAGCAGCCCTGATGGGGCAGCCAGCTCCTACGAGCAGTACTTC. This translates into CASSPDGAASSYEQYF.

This rearrangement joins TRBV21-1 to TRBJ1-1; the listed D gene, TRBD1, was not tested against the DNA. TRBV21-1 is a pseudogene locus. The CDR3 loop spans 11 amino acids. In DNA, the CDR3 is TGTGCCAGCAACAGGGACACTGAAGCTTTCTTT. This encodes CASNRDTEAFF.

This chain connects TRBV2 to TRBJ1-1; D gene uncertain. The CDR3 has 15 residues. Trimming took off 2 bases at V and 5 bases at J, with 15 bases between the two ends. Germline CDR1 reads SNHLY; CDR2 reads FYNNEI. The CDR3 sequence is CASSESFVQKTEAFF. CDR3 sequence (DNA): TGTGCCAGCAGTGAATCATTCGTACAGAAGACTGAAGCTTTCTTT. Filled out from reference TRBV2 and TRBJ1-1, the complete variable domain reads EPEVTQTPSHQVTQMGQEVILRCVPISNHLYFYWYRQILGQKVEFLVSFYNNEISEKSEIFDDQFSVERPDGSNFTLKIRSTKLEDSAMYFCASSESFVQKTEAFFGQGTRLTVV.

This clone was detected only once. This sequence joins TRBV7-9 and TRBJ2-5; TRBD2 aligns across 7 bases. V shed 5 bases and J 4 bases; nucleotides not matched to a gene: 7. Looked up from germline, CDR1 is SEHNR and CDR2 is FQNEAQ (reference sequence). This CDR3 comprises 14 residues. For the CDR3, the DNA is TGTGCCAGCAGCACCACCCGGGGGGTAGAGACCCAGTACTTC. Translating it yields CASSTTRGVETQYF.

This rearrangement joins TRBV28 to TRBJ1-2, with TRBD1 matching 9 bases. Germline values: CDR1 MDHEN, CDR2 SYDVKM. CDR3 length: 14 amino acids. V trimming: 6 bases; J trimming: 8 bases; junction bases outside the gene matches: 10. The CDR3 coding sequence is TGTGCCAGCAGACTTACAGGGGGCGTTGAAGGCTACACCTTC. Its translation is CASRLTGGVEGYTF.

The V gene is TRBV28, the J gene TRBJ2-1, with 9 positions matching TRBD2. This CDR3 comprises 14 residues. V was clipped by 10 bases and J by 8 bases; unmatched bases: 12. Germline V gene data show CDR1 as MDHEN and CDR2 as SYDVKM. The CDR3 sequence: CATGATSGWYEQFF. DNA of the CDR3: TGTGCCACCGGCGCGACTAGCGGATGGTATGAGCAGTTCTTC.

The rearrangement joins TRBV5-1 to TRBJ1-6, with no clear D. Germline-derived CDR1 and CDR2 are SGHRS and YFSETQ. V gave up 5 bases and J gave up 1 base, with 7 bases separating them. This CDR3 contains 14 residues. The CDR3: CASREGSYNSPLHF. CDR3 in DNA: TGCGCCAGCAGAGAGGGTTCCTATAATTCACCCCTCCACTTT.

CDR3 sequence reads: CASRGDRGFPGYTF. CDR3 in DNA: TGTGCCAGTAGGGGGGACAGGGGATTCCCTGGCTACACCTTC. The gene calls are TRBV19 and TRBJ1-2; 10 positions match TRBD1. The CDR3 runs 14 residues. Per germline, CDR1 LNHDA and CDR2 SQIVND (reference sequence). Trimming took 6 bases from V and 7 from J; bases not matched to a gene: 8.

V usage is TRBV27 and J usage is TRBJ2-5; D remains unclear. Germline V gene sequence: CDR1 MNHEY, CDR2 SMNVEV (reference sequence). Trimming removed 6 bases from V and 7 bases from J, with 9 bases in between. This CDR3 spans 11 amino acids. This chain's CDR3 is CASSRSGTQYF. As DNA, the CDR3 is TGTGCCAGCAGCCGGTCGGGGACCCAGTACTTC.

The CDR3: CASSPPGREYYNEQFF. The CDR3 coding sequence is TGTGCCAGCAGCCCCCCTGGGCGGGAGTACTACAATGAGCAGTTCTTC. The chain employs TRBV7-8 and TRBJ2-1; the match to TRBD2 covers 7 bases. The CDR3 sequence is 16 residues long. J gave up 3 bases and V 5 bases, and 10 bases lay outside the gene matches. CDR1 SGHVS and CDR2 FQNEAQ come from the germline V gene.

The chain is built from TRBV5-1 and TRBJ2-1; 7 nucleotides match TRBD2. V dropped 5 bases and J dropped 7; count of bases not matched to a gene: 15. Per the germline V gene, CDR1 is SGHRS and CDR2 is YFSETQ. The CDR3 totals 16 residues. The CDR3 protein is CASRPPAGGSSNEQFF. DNA for the CDR3: TGCGCCAGCAGACCCCCAGCGGGCGGGAGTTCGAATGAGCAGTTCTTC.

The chain uses TRBV7-9 and TRBJ1-5; TRBD1 matches 7 bases. V lost 3 bases and J lost 5; bases outside the gene matches: 10. This CDR3 is built from 16 residues. In germline, CDR1 is SEHNR, CDR2 FQNEAQ (reference sequence). CDR3 region: CASSLGITGVDQPQHF. The CDR3 nucleotides are TGTGCCAGCAGCTTGGGCATAACAGGGGTTGATCAGCCCCAGCATTTT.

The J gene is TRBJ2-2, the V gene TRBV23-1, with a possible D match to TRBD2 (6 bases). TRBV23-1 is an ORF, with its function uncertain. V lost 2 bases and J 4 bases, leaving 11 bases between the germline ends. The CDR3 is made up of 15 amino acids. CDR3 coding DNA: TGCGCCAGCAGTCAAGGAAGGGAGGTCACCGGGGAGCTGTTTTTT. This codes for CASSQGREVTGELFF.

The chain carries TRBV7-3 and TRBJ2-2, with D unclear. The CDR3 loop spans 14 amino acids. Germline CDR1 reads SGHTA; CDR2 reads FQGTGA. Trimming took 2 bases from V and 0 from J, leaving 4 bases between them. The CDR3 here is CASSLATNTGELFF. The CDR3 nucleotides are TGTGCCAGCAGCTTAGCGACGAACACCGGGGAGCTGTTTTTT.

The CDR3 sequence: CASSQSPGTGISYEQYF. The CDR3 coding sequence is TGTGCCAGCAGCCAATCTCCCGGGACAGGGATCTCCTACGAGCAGTACTTC. The chain joins TRBV3-1 (or the pseudogene TRBV3-2) to TRBJ2-7; TRBD1 aligns across 9 bases. V lost 2 bases and J lost 0; bases outside the gene matches: 8. This CDR3 spans 17 amino acids. The germline V gene encodes CDR1 LGHDT and CDR2 YNNKEL (reference sequence).

V usage is TRBV4-1 and J usage is TRBJ2-1, with 7 bases fitting TRBD2. Germline trimming cut 1 base from V and 0 bases from J; bases unmatched to any gene: 3. Germline-derived CDR1 and CDR2 are MGHRA and YSYEKL. This CDR3 region has 16 residues. CDR3 DNA sequence: TGCGCCAGCAGCCAAGCTCTAGCGGTCTCCTACAATGAGCAGTTCTTC. This sequence encodes CASSQALAVSYNEQFF.

This clone was seen only once. This chain links TRBV5-1 with TRBJ2-1, with D possibly TRBD2 on 6 matching bases. Germline CDR1 SGHRS, CDR2 YFSETQ. This CDR3 has 15 amino acids. Trimming removed 3 bases from V and 7 bases from J, with 17 bases in between. CDR3 sequence (DNA): TGCGCCAGCAGCTCCAACGTCGGGGGAAAGAATGAGCAGTTCTTC. It yields the protein CASSSNVGGKNEQFF.

The CDR3 protein is CASSLGQTEKLFF. CDR3 coding DNA: TGTGCCAGCTCACTGGGACAGACTGAAAAACTGTTTTTT. This chain uses TRBV18 with TRBJ1-4, with TRBD1 matching over 7 bases. With V trimmed by 4 bases and J by 7 bases, 3 bases remained unmatched. The CDR3 has 13 residues. The germline V gene has CDR1 KGHSH and CDR2 LQKENI.

The chain has TRBV28 and TRBJ2-1, with D maybe TRBD1 (5 bases). V lost 7 bases, J lost 7 bases, and 14 bases lay in between. The CDR3 sequence is 13 residues long. CDR1 is MDHEN and CDR2 is SYDVKM in the germline V gene. As DNA, the CDR3 is TGTGCCAGCAAATGGCCAGGGTTAAATGAGCAGTTCTTC. This encodes CASKWPGLNEQFF. Complete variable domain (other parts from reference TRBV28 and TRBJ2-1): DVKVTQSSRYLVKRTGEKVFLECVQDMDHENMFWYRQDPGLGLRLIYFSYDVKMKEKGDIPEGYSVSREKKERFSLILESASTNQTSMYLCASKWPGLNEQFFGPGTRLTVL.

This rearrangement joins TRBV7-2 to TRBJ2-5; TRBD1 might be the D (6 bases). Germline V gene data show CDR1 as SGHTA and CDR2 as FQGNSA. The CDR3 extends over 16 amino acids. V was pared by 5 bases and J by 1 base, with 17 bases between. The CDR3 reads CASSRTRQASQETQYF. In DNA form, the CDR3 reads TGTGCCAGCAGCCGGACACGACAGGCCTCCCAAGAGACCCAGTACTTC.

The chain has TRBV9 and TRBJ2-2; possible D gene TRBD1, 6 bases. This CDR3 spans 15 amino acids. CDR1 is SGDLS and CDR2 is YYNGEE in the germline V gene. The germline V and J ends were trimmed by 0 bases and 4 bases, with 10 bases remaining between them. The CDR3 is CASSVAAGATGELFF. CDR3 in DNA: TGTGCCAGCAGCGTAGCGGCAGGGGCCACCGGGGAGCTGTTTTTT.

This rearrangement joins TRBV19 to TRBJ1-3, with TRBD1 as a possible D gene (6 bases). This CDR3 is built from 16 residues. Germline V CDR1 and CDR2: LNHDA, SQIVND (reference sequence). V was clipped by 10 bases and J by 0 bases, with 19 bases between them. CDR3 protein: CATLGGRTHSGNTIYF. CDR3 nucleotide sequence: TGTGCCACCCTTGGGGGCAGAACCCACTCTGGAAACACCATATATTTT.